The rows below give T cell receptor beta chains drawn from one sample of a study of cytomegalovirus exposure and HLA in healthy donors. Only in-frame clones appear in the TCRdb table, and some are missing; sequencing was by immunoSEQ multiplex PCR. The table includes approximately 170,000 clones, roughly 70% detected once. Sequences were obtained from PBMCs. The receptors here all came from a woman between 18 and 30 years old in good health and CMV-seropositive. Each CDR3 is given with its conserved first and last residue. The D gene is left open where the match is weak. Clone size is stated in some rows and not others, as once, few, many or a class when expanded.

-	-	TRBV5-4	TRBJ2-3	TGTGCCAGCAGCGGAGGGACTCCGGAGGATACGCAGTATTTT	CASSGGTPEDTQYF
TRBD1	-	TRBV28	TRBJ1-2	TGTGCCAGCAGTTCCCTCCGGGACAGGAGCTATGGCTACACCTTC	CASSSLRDRSYGYTF
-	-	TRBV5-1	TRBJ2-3	TGCGCCAGCAGCCCAACAGCCACAGATACGCAGTATTTT	CASSPTATDTQYF
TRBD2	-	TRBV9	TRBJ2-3	TGTGCCTCAAGTCCCGGGACTAGTAGAGATACGCAGTATTTT	CASSPGTSRDTQYF
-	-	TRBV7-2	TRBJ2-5	TGTGCCAGCAGCTTCTTGACAGGTCCTCAAGAGACCCAGTACTTC	CASSFLTGPQETQYF
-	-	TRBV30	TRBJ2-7	TGTGCCTGGAGTACTCTAGCATTCGAGCAGTACTTC	CAWSTLAFEQYF
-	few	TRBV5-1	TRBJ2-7	TGCGCCAGCAGCTTGGACACAGGGAGAGTCTACGAGCAGTACTTC	CASSLDTGRVYEQYF
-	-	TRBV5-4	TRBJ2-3	TGTGCCAGCAGCTTTAAGGGGCCGAGCACAGATACGCAGTATTTT	CASSFKGPSTDTQYF
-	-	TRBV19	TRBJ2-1	TGTGCCAGTAGTATACATGGGGGCAGCTCCTACAATGAGCAGTTCTTC	CASSIHGGSSYNEQFF
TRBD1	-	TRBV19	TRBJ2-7	TGTGCCAGTAGTATAGGTGGGACAGCTACCTACGAGCAGTACTTC	CASSIGGTATYEQYF
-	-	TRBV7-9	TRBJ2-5	TGTGCCAGCAGCCCCCTCCCGGGGTCGGTTGCAGAGACCCAGTACTTC	CASSPLPGSVAETQYF
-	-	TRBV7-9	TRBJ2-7	TGTTCCAGCAGCTCCAACAAGGAGCAGTACTTC	CSSSSNKEQYF
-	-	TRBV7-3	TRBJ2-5	TGTGCCAGCAGCTTAAGGGGGCGGGAGACCCAGTACTTC	CASSLRGRETQYF
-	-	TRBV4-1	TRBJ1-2	TGCGCCAGCAGCCAAGACGCCGGCGTTGCCAGGGAAGTACGCGGCTACACCTTC	CASSQDAGVAREVRGYTF
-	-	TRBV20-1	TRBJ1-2	TGCAGTGCCGGACAGTCGTATGGCTACACCTTC	CSAGQSYGYTF
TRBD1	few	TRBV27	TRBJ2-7	TGTGCCAGCAGTTCGGACAGGCTACCCACCTACGAGCAGTACTTC	CASSSDRLPTYEQYF
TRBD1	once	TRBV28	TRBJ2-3	TGTGCCAGCAGTTTAGGGACAGGGGTCACAGATACGCAGTATTTT	CASSLGTGVTDTQYF
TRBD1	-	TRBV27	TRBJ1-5	TGTGCCAGCAGTCGCTTTTCGGGACAGGGGTATCAGCCCCAGCATTTT	CASSRFSGQGYQPQHF
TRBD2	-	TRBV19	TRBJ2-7	TGTGCCAGTAGTCCGCGACTAGCGGGCTACGAGCAGTACTTC	CASSPRLAGYEQYF
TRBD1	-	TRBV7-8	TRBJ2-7	TGTGCCAGCAGCCGCCGGGACAGGGGTTTGTCCGAGCAGTACTTC	CASSRRDRGLSEQYF
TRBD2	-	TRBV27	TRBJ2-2	TGTGCCAGCAGTTTATGGCGGGGGGACACCGGGGAGCTGTTTTTT	CASSLWRGDTGELFF
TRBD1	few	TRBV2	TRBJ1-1	TGTGCCAGGGATCGTCCGGACAGGGGTCCTGAAGCTTTCTTT	CARDRPDRGPEAFF
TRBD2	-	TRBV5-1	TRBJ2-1	TGCGCCAGCAGCTTTGGGACTAGCGGGTACAATGAGCAGTTCTTC	CASSFGTSGYNEQFF
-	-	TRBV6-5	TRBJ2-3	TGTGCCACGGGAAGGCAAGATACGCAGTATTTT	CATGRQDTQYF
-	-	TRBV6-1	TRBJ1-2	TGTGCCAGCAGTGACCAGGGGCACTATGGCTACACCTTC	CASSDQGHYGYTF
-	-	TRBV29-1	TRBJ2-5	TGCAGCGCCAAGAGGGGGACCCAAGAGACCCAGTACTTC	CSAKRGTQETQYF
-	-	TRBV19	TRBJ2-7	TGTGCCAGTAGTATCCGGGCGGGCCACGAGCAGTACTTC	CASSIRAGHEQYF
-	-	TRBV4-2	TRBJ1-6	TGTGCCAGCAGCCGAGCCGGAACGGCCCCGGGAGGTTCACCCCTCCACTTT	CASSRAGTAPGGSPLHF
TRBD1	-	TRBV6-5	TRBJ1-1	TGTGCCAGCACCCAGGGACAGGGGTGGGGGGCTTTCTTT	CASTQGQGWGAFF
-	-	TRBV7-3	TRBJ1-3	TGTGCCAGCAGCCAAGAGAGAGGAAACACCATATATTTT	CASSQERGNTIYF
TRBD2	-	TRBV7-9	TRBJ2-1	TGTGCCCGCAGCCTAGGGACTAGCGGGGGGGCAAACGTGCAGTTCTTC	CARSLGTSGGANVQFF
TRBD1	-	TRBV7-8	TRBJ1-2	TGTGCCAGCAGCTTAGCCCGTTGGGGACAGACGCATGGCTACACCTTC	CASSLARWGQTHGYTF
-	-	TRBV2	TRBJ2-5	TGTGCCAGCAGTGAGGAGGCTGGGGAGACCCAGTACTTC	CASSEEAGETQYF